This passage covers 5 T cell receptor beta chains from one sample sequenced in a study of PD-1 blockade in classical Hodgkin lymphoma. Clones were read by immunoSEQ multiplex PCR, and TCRdb kept only the in-frame ones, dropping some. The sample has under 30,000 clones, under 75% seen once. Brentuximab vedotin exposure varied, and every patient relapsed after autologous stem cell transplantation. The source was peripheral blood mononuclear cells (PBMCs), collected before the second cycle of nivolumab. These receptor sequences come from a human donor with classical Hodgkin lymphoma.

This clone was counted between two and nine times. The chain employs TRBV2 and TRBJ1-4, with D possibly being TRBD1 (5 bases). The CDR3 is 13 amino acids. V lost 9 bases and J 7 bases, leaving 15 bases between the germline ends. The germline V gene has CDR1 SNHLY and CDR2 FYNNEI. CDR3 sequence (DNA): TGTGCCAGTTCCAAGGAGCAGGGTGAAAAACTGTTTTTT. It translates to CASSKEQGEKLFF.

This chain links TRBV29-1 with TRBJ2-5; TRBD1 is a possible D gene (6 bases). Germline V gives CDR1 SQVTM, CDR2 ANQGSEA. V dropped 6 bases and J dropped 1 base, with 9 bases sitting between them. The CDR3 totals 12 residues. The CDR3 is CSVDRLQETQYF. In nucleotides, the CDR3 is TGCAGCGTAGACAGGCTCCAAGAGACCCAGTACTTC.

The V and J genes are TRBV28 and TRBJ1-1, with D perhaps TRBD1 (6 bases). The V gene lost 1 base and the J gene lost 10 bases, with 19 bases spanning the gap. Germline CDR1 is MDHEN and CDR2 is SYDVKM. The CDR3 is 15 amino acids. The CDR3 is CASSLFPGDIPRAFF. Here the CDR3 DNA reads TGTGCCAGCAGTTTATTTCCAGGGGACATCCCGCGAGCTTTCTTT.

V is TRBV19 and J is TRBJ2-1; 7 bases line up with TRBD1. The CDR3 has 12 amino acids. Germline V gives CDR1 LNHDA, CDR2 SQIVND (reference sequence). V gave up 5 bases and J gave up 8 bases; unmatched junction bases: 3. The CDR3 region has the DNA TGTGCCAGTAGTTGGACAGGCCATGAGCAGTTCTTC. Encoded protein: CASSWTGHEQFF.

The chain carries TRBV6-1 and TRBJ1-2; D unclear. Germline V gene sequence: CDR1 MNHNS, CDR2 SASEGT. The CDR3 spans 11 residues. The V gene lost 6 bases and the J gene lost 2 bases, with 4 bases spanning the gap. The DNA for the CDR3 is TGTGCCAGCAGCGAGAACTATGGCTACACCTTC. Its translation: CASSENYGYTF.